This T cell receptor (beta chain) was captured by sequencing in a study of PD-1 blockade in classical Hodgkin lymphoma. The study, taken as a whole, reports: Possible causes of repertoire differences, disease activity or prior therapy, remain undefined. As was reported, newly diagnosed patients showed lower baseline TCR diversity than healthy donors did. Compared with baseline, CD4+ but not CD8+ TCR diversity had risen significantly by C4D1.

Assay: immunoSEQ multiplex PCR; the TCRdb copy retains only in-frame clones and omits some. The table shows some 100,000 clones, with roughly 90% occurring only once. The germline gives CDR1 SGHAT, CDR2 FQDESV (reference sequence). Trimming cost V 8 bases and J 4 bases; bases outside gene matches: 4. This CDR3 contains 13 residues. Notes on this clone: Its antigen is undetermined.

Every patient was affected by relapse after autologous stem cell transplantation, while exposure to brentuximab vedotin was not uniform. This sequence was found in a human donor with classical Hodgkin lymphoma. Sequenced material: peripheral blood mononuclear cells (PBMCs), taken at baseline. The genes are TRBV11-1 and TRBJ2-2; TRBD1 matches at 7 bases. CDR3: CASGAGGTGELFF. Here the CDR3 DNA reads TGTGCCAGCGGGGCAGGGGGCACCGGGGAGCTGTTTTTT.